The 20 T cell receptor beta chains below were found in one sample sequenced in a study of T cell repertoires in cytomegalovirus infection. Their antigens are not known. MiXCR, run by TCRdb on the reads, gives a single entry per CDR3 protein. The sample yields 750,000 to 950,000 distinct CDR3 sequences, around 29% seen once. The source material was cultured CD8+ T cells from PBMCs, sampled from culture after CMV antigen stimulation. The receptors were gathered from a human donor in good health (CMV status not recorded). Some clones in this sample may be carry-over from other donors' samples.

This clonotype appeared a few times. The chain is built from TRBV7-9 and TRBJ1-2; TRBD1 matches 9 bases. Germline V gives CDR1 SEHNR, CDR2 FQNEAQ (reference sequence). The trim removed 6 bases at V and 2 bases at J, leaving 10 bases unmatched. The CDR3 totals 16 residues. CDR3 sequence: CASRQSTGQGNYGYTF. In nucleotides, the CDR3 is TGTGCCAGCAGACAATCAACGGGACAGGGAAACTATGGCTACACCTTC. The full variable domain, with the rest looked up from reference TRBV7-9 and TRBJ1-2, is DTGVSQNPRHKITKRGQNVTFRCDPISEHNRLYWYRQTLGQGPEFLTYFQNEAQLEKSRLLSDRFSAERPKGSFSTLEIQRTEQGDSAMYLCASRQSTGQGNYGYTFGSGTRLTVV.

The chain uses TRBV5-6 and TRBJ1-5; 7 bases are a match to TRBD1. The CDR3 consists of 17 residues. The V gene end was trimmed by 2 bases and the J gene end by 0 bases; junction bases not matched to a gene: 8. From germline, CDR1 is SGHDT and CDR2 YYEEEE. Here the CDR3 reads CASSFRQGLYSNQPQHF. Here the CDR3 DNA reads TGTGCCAGCAGCTTCCGACAGGGCCTCTATAGCAATCAGCCCCAGCATTTT.

The chain has TRBV7-9 and TRBJ1-5; D is perhaps TRBD1 (5 bases). Germline V CDR1 and CDR2: SEHNR, FQNEAQ (reference sequence). Trimming took 4 bases from V and 4 from J, leaving 14 bases between them. This CDR3 region has 15 residues. As DNA, the CDR3 is TGTGCCAGCAGCTCCGAAAGGGACTCGAATCAGCCCCAGCATTTT. Protein: CASSSERDSNQPQHF.

The genes are TRBV12-5 and TRBJ2-2; the match to TRBD2 covers 8 bases. Germline V gene data show CDR1 as LGHNT and CDR2 as FRNRAP. The CDR3 sequence is 17 residues long. Trimming at V came to 2 bases and at J to 4 bases, leaving 9 bases not matched to a gene. Here the CDR3 reads CASGLPREGRVTGELFF. The CDR3 nucleotides read TGTGCTAGTGGTTTGCCCCGGGAGGGGCGCGTCACCGGGGAGCTGTTTTTT. Complete variable domain (other parts from reference TRBV12-5 and TRBJ2-2): DARVTQTPRHKVTEMGQEVTMRCQPILGHNTVFWYRQTMMQGLELLAYFRNRAPLDDSGMPKDRFSAEMPDATLATLKIQPSEPRDSAVYFCASGLPREGRVTGELFFGEGSRLTVL.

This clonotype was seen only a few times. The chain has TRBV27 and TRBJ2-2, with D perhaps matching TRBD1 (6 bases). In germline, CDR1 is MNHEY, CDR2 SMNVEV (reference sequence). V was cut by 5 bases and J by 3 bases, with 13 bases left in between. CDR3 size: 15 residues. Written as DNA, the CDR3 is TGTGCCAGCAGTAATGGCAGGGGTTACACCGGGGAGCTGTTTTTT. Translation: CASSNGRGYTGELFF.

The V and J genes are TRBV3-1 and TRBJ2-1, with a tentative D call TRBD2 (5 bases). Trimming took off 7 bases at V and 0 bases at J, with 25 bases between the two ends. Germline V lookup: CDR1 LGHDT, CDR2 YNNKEL (reference sequence). The CDR3 totals 19 residues. The CDR3 sequence: CASIGLPAAGRGSYNEQFF. CDR3 DNA sequence: TGTGCCAGCATTGGATTACCAGCAGCCGGTCGGGGCTCCTACAATGAGCAGTTCTTC.

This clonotype was seen a few times. The chain combines TRBV9 with TRBJ2-3, with D possibly TRBD2 on 6 matching bases. Per the germline V gene, CDR1 is SGDLS and CDR2 is YYNGEE. CDR3 size: 17 residues. With 0 bases removed from V and 0 bases from J, the gap between germline ends came to 14 bases. CDR3 sequence (DNA): TGTGCCAGCAGCGTAGGTGGCGGGACTCTCAGCACAGATACGCAGTATTTT. Its protein product is CASSVGGGTLSTDTQYF.

The chain joins TRBV12-3 or TRBV12-4 to TRBJ2-1, with a weak D call TRBD1 (5 bases). V dropped 5 bases and J dropped 2 bases, with 16 bases sitting between them. The CDR3 sequence is 16 residues long. The CDR3 loop is CASSPTGSLTYNEQFF. CDR3 sequence (DNA): TGTGCCAGCAGTCCCACAGGATCCCTAACCTACAATGAGCAGTTCTTC.

The V call is TRBV5-4, the J call TRBJ2-3; D unclear. The CDR3 runs to 15 residues. The germline V gene has CDR1 SGHNT and CDR2 YYREEE (reference sequence). Trimming shortened V by 5 bases and J by 2 bases, and 15 bases separated the two germline ends. Written as DNA, the CDR3 is TGTGCCAGCAGTCCCGGTTCTCGTAACACAGATACGCAGTATTTT. Encoded protein: CASSPGSRNTDTQYF.

This clonotype has just a few counts. J is TRBJ2-6 and V is TRBV2, with D maybe TRBD1 (5 bases). V lost 1 base and J lost 1, with 8 bases in between. Germline values: CDR1 SNHLY, CDR2 FYNNEI. This CDR3 is built from 16 residues. CDR3 coding DNA: TGTGCCAGCAGTGAAGGGGGCCCATCTGGGGCCAACGTCCTGACTTTC. Amino acids: CASSEGGPSGANVLTF. The complete variable domain, with remaining parts taken from reference TRBV2 and TRBJ2-6, reads EPEVTQTPSHQVTQMGQEVILRCVPISNHLYFYWYRQILGQKVEFLVSFYNNEISEKSEIFDDQFSVERPDGSNFTLKIRSTKLEDSAMYFCASSEGGPSGANVLTFGAGSRLTVL.

CDR3 in amino acids: CASGLSRGGTEAFF. CDR3 DNA: TGTGCTAGTGGTTTAAGCCGGGGGGGTACTGAAGCTTTCTTT. The chain uses TRBV12-5 and TRBJ1-1, with D tentatively TRBD1 (5 bases). Germline values: CDR1 LGHNT, CDR2 FRNRAP. The CDR3 has 14 residues. V was pared by 3 bases and J by 5 bases, with 13 bases between. The whole variable domain, filled in from reference TRBV12-5 and TRBJ1-1, reads DARVTQTPRHKVTEMGQEVTMRCQPILGHNTVFWYRQTMMQGLELLAYFRNRAPLDDSGMPKDRFSAEMPDATLATLKIQPSEPRDSAVYFCASGLSRGGTEAFFGQGTRLTVV.

V is TRBV5-6 and J is TRBJ2-1; D gene ambiguous. The CDR3 extends over 14 amino acids. Germline values: CDR1 SGHDT, CDR2 YYEEEE. With 0 bases removed from V and 8 bases from J, the gap between germline ends came to 12 bases. CDR3 residues: CASSLDRPSYEQFF. In DNA form, the CDR3 reads TGTGCCAGCAGCTTGGATCGACCCTCCTATGAGCAGTTCTTC.

The rearrangement links TRBV6-6 to TRBJ2-7, with unresolved D. CDR3 length: 14 amino acids. Per the germline V gene, CDR1 is MNHNY and CDR2 is SVGAGI (reference sequence). The ends were cut back, 0 bases at V and 6 bases at J, with 12 bases in the middle. The CDR3: CASSYSVESGEQYF. The CDR3 DNA reads TGTGCCAGCAGTTACTCGGTCGAGAGTGGCGAGCAGTACTTC.

This clonotype was recorded only once. The rearrangement uses TRBV24-1 and TRBJ2-1; unclear D gene. V was shortened by 1 base and J by 9 bases, with 6 bases between the two germline ends. The germline gives CDR1 KGHDR, CDR2 SFDVKD. The CDR3 has 12 residues. CDR3: CATSDLSLEQFF. CDR3 bases: TGTGCCACCAGTGATTTAAGTCTTGAGCAGTTCTTC.

This clonotype was counted between two and nine times. This chain joins TRBV11-1 and TRBJ2-5, with TRBD1 matching over 9 bases. Per germline, CDR1 SGHAT and CDR2 FQDESV (reference sequence). Unmatched junction bases numbered 9, after V lost 5 bases and J lost 5 bases. The CDR3 has 15 residues. The CDR3 DNA sequence: TGTGCCAGCAGCACAGGGGACAGGGTCAGCGAGACCCAGTACTTC. Translated, it gives CASSTGDRVSETQYF.

This clonotype was seen many times. V usage is TRBV6-1 and J usage is TRBJ1-6; D is undetermined. Between the trimmed V and J ends, which lost 5 bases and 10 bases, there was a span of 12 bases. CDR3 length equals 13 residues. Germline CDR1 and CDR2: MNHNS and SASEGT. This CDR3 reads CASSPQAGSPLHF. CDR3 nucleotides: TGTGCCAGCAGTCCCCAGGCCGGGTCACCCCTCCACTTT.

There are many counts of this clonotype. The CDR3 loop reads CATQGRGYEQYF. The CDR3 DNA follows: TGTGCCACTCAGGGGAGGGGGTACGAGCAGTACTTC. This chain joins TRBV7-8 and TRBJ2-7; maybe TRBD2 (7 bases). V lost 10 bases and J 4 bases, leaving 14 bases between the germline ends. Germline values: CDR1 SGHVS, CDR2 FQNEAQ. CDR3 length: 12 amino acids.

The J gene is TRBJ2-1, the V gene TRBV9; 11 nucleotides match TRBD2. Trimming took 3 bases from V and 13 from J; bases not matched to a gene: 12. Per germline, CDR1 SGDLS and CDR2 YYNGEE. The CDR3 sequence is 15 residues long. The CDR3 DNA is TGTGCCAGCAGCGACAGGGTAACGACTAGCGGGGCTCAGTTCTTC. Residues: CASSDRVTTSGAQFF.

The V call is TRBV3-1, the J call TRBJ2-1, with TRBD2 matching over 10 bases. CDR1 and CDR2 (germline): LGHDT, YNNKEL (reference sequence). The CDR3 totals 18 residues. V lost 0 bases, J lost 3 bases, and 8 bases stayed unmatched. CDR3 region: CASSQDREKRGGYNEQFF. Here the CDR3 DNA reads TGTGCCAGCAGCCAAGATCGTGAAAAGCGGGGGGGCTACAATGAGCAGTTCTTC.

This clonotype was recorded a few times. V and J are TRBV27 and TRBJ2-1, with 8 nucleotides matching TRBD2. V gave up 2 bases and J gave up 5 bases; unmatched junction bases: 2. Germline-derived CDR1 and CDR2 are MNHEY and SMNVEV (reference sequence). The CDR3 is 14 amino acids. The chain's CDR3 is CASSLPGGNNEQFF. The CDR3, as DNA: TGTGCCAGCAGTTTACCGGGGGGGAACAATGAGCAGTTCTTC.